This entry lists 6 T cell receptor beta chains sequenced from one sample in a study of blood T cell repertoires in COVID-19. TCRdb's table, derived via immunoSEQ multiplex PCR, lists solely in-frame clones and lacks some. The sample carries approximately 92,000 clones, around 72% recorded once. The sample taken for sequencing was peripheral blood. All receptors come from a woman aged 60-75 years in a cohort sampled during active or convalescent COVID-19.

This rearrangement joins TRBV6-1 to TRBJ2-4, with a tentative D call TRBD1 (5 bases). CDR3 size: 16 residues. Germline V gene data show CDR1 as MNHNS and CDR2 as SASEGT. V shed 3 bases and J shed 0 bases, with 12 bases lying between them. The DNA for the CDR3 is TGTGCCAGCAGTGAGCCGGACACTCTAGCCAAAAACATTCAGTACTTC. Translation: CASSEPDTLAKNIQYF.

The CDR3 here is CASSYLGGAGNEQFF. CDR3 sequence (DNA): TGTGCCAGCAGTTACCTCGGGGGGGCCGGCAATGAGCAGTTCTTC. The chain links TRBV6-2 or TRBV6-3 to TRBJ2-1, with 8 nucleotides matching TRBD2. J gave up 6 bases and V 2 bases, and 6 bases lay outside the gene matches. This CDR3 is built from 15 residues. Germline V gives CDR1 MNHEY, CDR2 SVGEGT.

The rearrangement joins TRBV20-1 to TRBJ2-5; 13 nucleotides line up with TRBD2. The germline V gene encodes CDR1 DFQATT and CDR2 SNEGSKA (reference sequence). V dropped 3 bases and J dropped 5; count of bases not matched to a gene: 6. CDR3 length: 15 amino acids. CDR3 bases: TGCAGTGCTAGTAGGACTAGCGGGGGCTTGGAGACCCAGTACTTC. Residues: CSASRTSGGLETQYF.

The V and J genes are TRBV4-1 and TRBJ1-1; D is perhaps TRBD1 (5 bases). The germline V gene has CDR1 MGHRA and CDR2 YSYEKL. V lost 3 bases, J lost 0 bases, and 11 bases lay in between. CDR3 length: 15 amino acids. The chain's CDR3 is CASSHTTEMNTEAFF. The CDR3 DNA reads TGCGCCAGCAGCCACACGACAGAAATGAACACTGAAGCTTTCTTT.

This sequence joins TRBV10-3 and TRBJ1-2, with 9 positions matching TRBD1. The trim removed 10 bases at V and 2 bases at J, leaving 8 bases unmatched. CDR3 length: 14 amino acids. Germline V gene lookup returns CDR1 ENHRY and CDR2 SYGVKD. The CDR3 DNA reads TGTGCCACAACAGGGGGCATATCGAACTATGGCTACACCTTC. As protein: CATTGGISNYGYTF.

This chain links TRBV5-1 with TRBJ1-1; 8 nucleotides align to TRBD1. J lost 3 bases, V lost 4 bases, and 8 bases had no gene match. This CDR3 has 15 amino acids. From germline, CDR1 is SGHRS and CDR2 YFSETQ. The chain's CDR3 is CASSSRTGKDTEAFF. The CDR3 DNA reads TGCGCCAGCAGCAGCCGGACAGGGAAGGACACTGAAGCTTTCTTT.